These 14 T cell receptor beta chains share one sample of origin, sequenced in a study of technical replicates of blood from several donors. Using immunoSEQ multiplex PCR, the repertoire was profiled, and TCRdb retains in-frame clones only, with some absent. The table shows 35,000 to 50,000 clones, with around 96% occurring only once. Sequences were obtained from T cells isolated from PBMCs. Every receptor here comes from a human donor in good health.

The J gene is TRBJ2-3, the V gene TRBV9; D might be TRBD1 (6 bases). The length of the CDR3 is 15 residues. The germline V gene encodes CDR1 SGDLS and CDR2 YYNGEE. The V gene lost 0 bases and the J gene lost 5 bases, with 13 bases spanning the gap. In nucleotides, the CDR3 is TGTGCCAGCAGCGTAGTTCACAGGGATTTAGATACGCAGTATTTT. It translates to CASSVVHRDLDTQYF.

This chain links TRBV4-3 with TRBJ2-3; 8 bases agree with TRBD2. Losses at the gene ends were 3 bases for V and 4 bases for J; bases not matched to a gene: 3. The CDR3 has 14 amino acids. Germline V CDR1 and CDR2: LGHNA, YSLEER. The CDR3 DNA is TGCGCCAGCAGCCAGCGGGAGGTTGCAGATACGCAGTATTTT. As protein: CASSQREVADTQYF.

The chain uses TRBV6-5 and TRBJ2-1; 8 bases match TRBD2. After removal of 4 bases from V and 6 bases from J, the junction contained 2 bases not matched to a gene. Germline lookup yields CDR1 MNHEY and CDR2 SVGAGI. There are 13 residues in the CDR3. As DNA, the CDR3 is TGTGCCAGCAGTTTCGGGACTAGCAATGAGCAGTTCTTC. It codes for CASSFGTSNEQFF.

V is TRBV7-2 and J is TRBJ2-7; 11 bases fit TRBD2. The CDR3 runs 18 residues. From germline, CDR1 is SGHTA and CDR2 FQGNSA. V trimming: 5 bases; J trimming: 2 bases; junction bases outside the gene matches: 14. The CDR3 DNA reads as TGTGCCAGCAGCCTGAATCTAGCGGGAGGAGGAATCCCCTACGAGCAGTACTTC. This encodes CASSLNLAGGGIPYEQYF.

The rearrangement joins TRBV7-8 to TRBJ2-7; TRBD2 might be the D (6 bases). V was shortened by 4 bases and J by 2 bases, with 18 bases between the two germline ends. This CDR3 has 16 residues. Germline assignment: CDR1 SGHVS and CDR2 FQNEAQ. CDR3 residues: CASSSKGEERTYEQYF. The CDR3 bases are TGTGCCAGCAGCTCTAAAGGGGAGGAAAGGACCTACGAGCAGTACTTC.

This chain joins TRBV13 and TRBJ2-1, with 9 bases that match TRBD1. Germline CDR1 PRHDT, CDR2 FYEKMQ (reference sequence). This CDR3 is built from 16 residues. V lost 5 bases, J lost 6 bases, and 11 bases stayed unmatched. In DNA form, the CDR3 reads TGTGCCAGCAGCGTATACCGGGTGGACAGGGGCAATGAGCAGTTCTTC. Translated, it gives CASSVYRVDRGNEQFF.

The J gene is TRBJ2-7, the V gene TRBV5-1, with TRBD2 matching 9 bases. This CDR3 is 16 amino acids long. V trimming: 2 bases; J trimming: 6 bases; junction bases outside the gene matches: 12. The germline CDR1 and CDR2 sequences are SGHRS and YFSETQ. The CDR3 DNA follows: TGCGCCAGCAGCTTCAAATTAGCGGGAGCGGAAATCGAGCAGTACTTC. Its translation: CASSFKLAGAEIEQYF.

The rearrangement uses TRBV5-6 and TRBJ2-7; D is uncertain. The CDR3 covers 12 residues. V gave up 1 base and J gave up 4 bases, with 6 bases separating them. From germline, CDR1 is SGHDT and CDR2 YYEEEE. The CDR3 nucleotides are TGTGCCAGCAGCTTGACTTATTACGAGCAGTACTTC. It encodes CASSLTYYEQYF.

The J gene is TRBJ2-3, the V gene TRBV13, with D possibly matching TRBD1 (5 bases). Germline V gene data show CDR1 as PRHDT and CDR2 as FYEKMQ (reference sequence). The ends were cut back, 4 bases at V and 4 bases at J, with 9 bases in the middle. The CDR3 consists of 13 residues. For the CDR3, the DNA is TGTGCCAGCAGCTACAGGCAATCAGATACGCAGTATTTT. It codes for CASSYRQSDTQYF.

CDR3 loop: CASSPLGSFQVLFTQYF. The CDR3 DNA reads as TGTGCCAGCAGTCCCCTCGGTAGTTTTCAAGTACTATTTACGCAGTATTTT. The genes are TRBV28 and TRBJ2-3; D not resolved. Trimming took off 5 bases at V and 8 bases at J, with 26 bases between the two ends. CDR3 length: 17 residues. Germline V gene lookup returns CDR1 MDHEN and CDR2 SYDVKM.

This chain connects TRBV2 to TRBJ1-1, with 7 positions matching TRBD1. V lost 8 bases and J lost 4; bases outside the gene matches: 7. Per the germline V gene, CDR1 is SNHLY and CDR2 is FYNNEI. The CDR3 is 13 amino acids. CDR3 DNA sequence: TGTGCCAGCGGCCAGGGGGTAGTCACTGAAGCTTTCTTT. It translates to CASGQGVVTEAFF.

This clone was picked up one time. The DNA for the CDR3 is TGCGCCAGCAGCCAAGACAGGAGCACAGATACGCAGTATTTT. Its protein product is CASSQDRSTDTQYF. The chain combines TRBV4-1 with TRBJ2-3; D is unclear. CDR3 length: 14 amino acids. The V gene's germline CDR1 is MGHRA and CDR2 YSYEKL. V was clipped by 0 bases and J by 0 bases, with 4 bases between them.

V is TRBV29-1 and J is TRBJ2-5; D gene uncertain. CDR3 length: 14 residues. Deletions cut 0 bases from V and 0 bases from J, with 8 bases between. Germline CDR1 reads SQVTM; CDR2 reads ANQGSEA. In DNA, the CDR3 is TGCAGCGTTGAAGATCTCCAGGACCAAGAGACCCAGTACTTC. Its protein product is CSVEDLQDQETQYF.

The V call is TRBV4-3, the J call TRBJ2-7, with 13 bases identical to TRBD2. Per the germline V gene, CDR1 is LGHNA and CDR2 is YSLEER. After removal of 0 bases from V and 2 bases from J, the junction contained 4 bases not matched to a gene. The CDR3 totals 17 residues. CDR3 protein: CASSQELAGGETYEQYF. CDR3 sequence (DNA): TGCGCCAGCAGCCAAGAACTAGCGGGAGGGGAAACCTACGAGCAGTACTTC.